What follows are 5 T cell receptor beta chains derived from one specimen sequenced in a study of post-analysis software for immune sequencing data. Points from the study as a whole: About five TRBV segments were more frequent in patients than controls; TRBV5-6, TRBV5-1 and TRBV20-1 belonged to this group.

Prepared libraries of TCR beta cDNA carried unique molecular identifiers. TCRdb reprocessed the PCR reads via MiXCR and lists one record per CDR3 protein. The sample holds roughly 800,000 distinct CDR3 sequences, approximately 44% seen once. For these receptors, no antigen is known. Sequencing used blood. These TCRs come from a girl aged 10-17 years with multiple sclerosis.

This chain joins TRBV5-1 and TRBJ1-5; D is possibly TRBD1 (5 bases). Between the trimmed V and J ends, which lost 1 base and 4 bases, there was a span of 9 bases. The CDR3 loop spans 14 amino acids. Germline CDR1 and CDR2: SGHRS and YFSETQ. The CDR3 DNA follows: TGCGCCAGCAGCTTGTCAGGGCCAAATCAGCCCCAGCATTTT. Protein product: CASSLSGPNQPQHF.

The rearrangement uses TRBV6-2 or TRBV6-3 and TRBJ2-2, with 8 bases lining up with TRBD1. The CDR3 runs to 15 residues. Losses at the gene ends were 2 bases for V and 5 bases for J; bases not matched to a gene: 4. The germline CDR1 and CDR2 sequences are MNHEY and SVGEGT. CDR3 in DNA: TGTGCCAGCAGTTACGGATACAGGGGGACCGGGGAGCTGTTTTTT. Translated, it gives CASSYGYRGTGELFF.

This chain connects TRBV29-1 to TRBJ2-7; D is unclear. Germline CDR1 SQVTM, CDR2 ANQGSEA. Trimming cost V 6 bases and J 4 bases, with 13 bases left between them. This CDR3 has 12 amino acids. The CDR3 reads CSVGLTQYEQYF. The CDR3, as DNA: TGCAGCGTCGGGCTGACCCAATACGAGCAGTACTTC.

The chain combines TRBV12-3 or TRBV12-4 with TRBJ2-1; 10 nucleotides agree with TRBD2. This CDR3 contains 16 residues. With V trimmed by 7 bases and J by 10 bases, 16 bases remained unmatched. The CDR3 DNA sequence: TGTGCCAGCACCGACACTTTAGCGGGAGGAGGCAAAGAGCAGTTCTTC. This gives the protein CASTDTLAGGGKEQFF.

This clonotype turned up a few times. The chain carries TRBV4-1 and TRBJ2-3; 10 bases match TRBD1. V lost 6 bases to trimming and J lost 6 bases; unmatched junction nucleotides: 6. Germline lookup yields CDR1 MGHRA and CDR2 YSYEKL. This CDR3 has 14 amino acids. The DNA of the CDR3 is TGCGCCAGCAGACTGGGACAGGGGCTGGATACGCAGTATTTT. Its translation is CASRLGQGLDTQYF.